A single sample gave rise to the 15 T cell receptor beta chains below, sequenced in a study of cytomegalovirus exposure and HLA in healthy donors. It was with 60 Vbeta and 13 Jbeta primers that the PCR ran. TCRdb's table, derived via immunoSEQ multiplex PCR, lists solely in-frame clones and lacks some. The sample carries 100,000 to 150,000 clones, about 81% recorded once. The sequenced material came from PBMCs. The receptors come from a woman in her 30s in good health and CMV-seronegative.

This chain uses TRBV7-6 with TRBJ2-3; 10 nucleotides match TRBD2. The J segment lost 5 bases and the V segment lost 2 bases, leaving 4 bases of the junction unmatched. The CDR3 runs to 15 residues. Per the germline V gene, CDR1 is SGHVS and CDR2 is FNYEAQ. CDR3 sequence (DNA): TGTGCCAGCAGCTTAAGCGGGGGGGCTCTAGATACGCAGTATTTT. Protein: CASSLSGGALDTQYF. Full variable domain (outside the CDR3, taken from reference TRBV7-6 and TRBJ2-3): GAGVSQSPRYKVTKRGQDVALRCDPISGHVSLYWYRQALGQGPEFLTYFNYEAQQDKSGLPNDRFSAERPEGSISTLTIQRTEQRDSAMYRCASSLSGGALDTQYFGPGTRLTVL.

V is TRBV5-1 and J is TRBJ1-1, with TRBD1 as a possible D gene (5 bases). Germline-derived CDR1 and CDR2 are SGHRS and YFSETQ. Trimming cost V 0 bases and J 0 bases, with 12 bases left between them. The CDR3 consists of 16 residues. CDR3 in amino acids: CASSLEGQLMNTEAFF. CDR3 bases: TGCGCCAGCAGCTTGGAGGGGCAATTAATGAACACTGAAGCTTTCTTT.

The J gene is TRBJ2-2, the V gene TRBV28, with a tentative D call TRBD1 (5 bases). Trimming left V 3 bases short and J 7 bases short, with 12 bases between. CDR1 is MDHEN, CDR2 SYDVKM, per germline. This CDR3 has 14 residues. The DNA for the CDR3 is TGTGCCAGCAGTTTGATATACAGGAACGGGGAGCTGTTTTTT. Encoded protein: CASSLIYRNGELFF.

V gene TRBV6-1 combines with J gene TRBJ1-2; a weak D match, TRBD1 (5 bases). Per germline, CDR1 MNHNS and CDR2 SASEGT. Between the trimmed V and J ends, which lost 3 bases and 1 base, there was a span of 18 bases. The CDR3 is made up of 17 amino acids. The CDR3 loop reads CASSESLYQGNNYGYTF. The CDR3 DNA reads TGTGCCAGCAGTGAGTCCCTTTATCAGGGAAATAACTATGGCTACACCTTC.

The J gene is TRBJ2-1, the V gene TRBV19; D gene unclear. Germline-derived CDR1 and CDR2 are LNHDA and SQIVND (reference sequence). The CDR3 covers 15 residues. The V end lost 6 bases, the J end lost 0 bases, and 12 bases lay between the germline ends. Here the CDR3 reads CASSPDWSSYNEQFF. The CDR3 bases are TGTGCCAGTAGCCCCGACTGGAGCTCCTACAATGAGCAGTTCTTC.

This chain links TRBV9 with TRBJ2-1; TRBD1 matches 7 bases. V was pared by 0 bases and J by 3 bases, with 3 bases of the junction left unmatched. This CDR3 is built from 15 residues. Germline assignment: CDR1 SGDLS and CDR2 YYNGEE. CDR3 loop: CASSVAPGGYNEQFF. Written as DNA, the CDR3 is TGTGCCAGCAGCGTAGCTCCAGGGGGCTACAATGAGCAGTTCTTC.

Points on this clone: Different DNA sequences within this sample yield the same CDR3. The rearrangement links TRBV7-3 to TRBJ2-3; 9 bases line up with TRBD2. The germline V gene encodes CDR1 SGHTA and CDR2 FQGTGA. V lost 2 bases to trimming and J lost 1 base; unmatched junction nucleotides: 4. The CDR3 has 16 amino acids. The CDR3 here is CASSLWASGGTDTQYF. For the CDR3, the DNA is TGTGCCAGCAGCTTATGGGCTAGCGGGGGCACAGATACGCAGTATTTT. The full variable domain, with the rest looked up from reference TRBV7-3 and TRBJ2-3, is GAGVSQTPSNKVTEKGKYVELRCDPISGHTALYWYRQSLGQGPEFLIYFQGTGAADDSGLPNDRFFAVRPEGSVSTLKIQRTERGDSAVYLCASSLWASGGTDTQYFGPGTRLTVL.

Only a few counts were recorded for this clone. The chain employs TRBV5-5 and TRBJ1-2; 7 bases are shared with TRBD1. V trimming: 4 bases; J trimming: 5 bases; junction bases outside the gene matches: 8. From germline, CDR1 is SGHKS and CDR2 YYEKEE (reference sequence). The CDR3 is 14 amino acids. The chain's CDR3 is CASSRGQGGYGYTF. Written as DNA, the CDR3 is TGTGCCAGCAGCAGGGGGCAGGGCGGGTATGGCTACACCTTC.

The V gene is TRBV11-1, the J gene TRBJ2-5; no definite D call. The germline V and J ends were trimmed by 3 bases and 5 bases, with 13 bases remaining between them. The CDR3 runs to 14 residues. In germline, CDR1 is SGHAT, CDR2 FQDESV (reference sequence). This chain's CDR3 is CASSFSRSRETQYF. In DNA form, the CDR3 reads TGTGCCAGCAGCTTTAGTAGGTCGAGGGAGACCCAGTACTTC.

This clone was detected a few times. The CDR3 loop is CASSQGGNTGELFF. CDR3 DNA sequence: TGTGCCAGCAGCCAAGGAGGGAACACCGGGGAGCTGTTTTTT. The rearrangement joins TRBV14 to TRBJ2-2; D call uncertain. CDR1 and CDR2 (germline): SGHDN, FVKESK. Trimming cost V 1 base and J 1 base, with 4 bases left between them. The CDR3 covers 14 residues.

CDR3 in DNA: TGTGCCAGCAGCCCACCGGACAGGGGGCCTCAGCATTTT. Residues: CASSPPDRGPQHF. V and J are TRBV11-2 and TRBJ1-5; TRBD1 aligns across 11 bases. J gave up 13 bases and V 5 bases, and 7 bases lay outside the gene matches. CDR1 is SGHAT, CDR2 FQNNGV, per germline. CDR3 length equals 13 residues.

In this sample, this clone turned up a few times. The chain joins TRBV4-1 to TRBJ2-3; 9 bases map to TRBD1. J was trimmed by 4 bases and V by 6 bases; bases with no gene match: 5. This CDR3 spans 14 amino acids. CDR1 and CDR2 from the germline V gene are MGHRA and YSYEKL. The CDR3 bases are TGCGCCAGCAGTCTTGGACAGGGGCCAGATACGCAGTATTTT. It codes for CASSLGQGPDTQYF.

The rearrangement uses TRBV7-2 and TRBJ2-1; 8 bases line up with TRBD1. CDR1 SGHTA and CDR2 FQGNSA come from the germline V gene. The CDR3 is made up of 14 amino acids. The ends lost 3 bases at V and 9 bases at J; junction bases unmatched: 7. The CDR3 DNA follows: TGTGCCAGCAGCTTCGGACAGGGAGCGATTGAGCAGTTCTTC. It translates to CASSFGQGAIEQFF.

The V call is TRBV4-2, the J call TRBJ2-6; 9 nucleotides match TRBD2. Per germline, CDR1 LGHNA and CDR2 YNFKEQ. The CDR3 is 18 residues long. V dropped 1 base and J dropped 4; count of bases not matched to a gene: 8. CDR3 DNA: TGTGCCAGCAGCCAAGCATCTAGCGGGGCGGGCGGGGCCAACGTCCTGACTTTC. Residues: CASSQASSGAGGANVLTF.

CDR3 residues: CASSLRVAGQETQYF. The CDR3 DNA is TGTGCCAGCAGCTTGCGCGTTGCGGGCCAAGAGACCCAGTACTTC. The chain links TRBV5-4 to TRBJ2-5; perhaps TRBD2 as D (5 bases). Trimming took 1 base from V and 1 from J, leaving 11 bases between them. This CDR3 contains 15 residues. The germline V gene has CDR1 SGHNT and CDR2 YYREEE (reference sequence).